A selection of T cell receptor beta chains follows, all from one sample in a study of T cells in tuberculosis. Assay used: immunoSEQ multiplex PCR; TCRdb lists only in-frame clones, some missing. The top ten hold about 2.4% of the sample, which has fewer than 40,000 clones, approximately 90% seen once. Sequencing was performed on PBMCs, taken at tuberculosis diagnosis. These receptors were obtained from an adult with tuberculosis. Each CDR3 is given with its conserved first and last residue. The D gene is left open where the match is weak. Where a row states a size, it is once, few, many or the class of an expanded clone; other rows omit it.

abundance | j_gene | v_gene | len | d_gene | CDR3aa | CDR3nt
few | TRBJ1-5 | TRBV10-2 | 14 | NA | CASSPGQNNQPQHF | TGCGCCAGCAGTCCCGGACAGAACAATCAGCCCCAGCATTTT
NA | TRBJ1-4 | TRBV25-1 | 14 | NA | CASSGSGWREKLFF | TGTGCCAGCAGTGGGTCCGGGTGGCGAGAAAAACTGTTTTTT
NA | TRBJ2-3 | TRBV27 | 16 | TRBD2 | CASSLGTSGGTDTQYF | TGTGCCAGCAGTTTGGGGACTAGCGGGGGGACAGATACGCAGTATTTT
NA | TRBJ2-1 | TRBV9 | 14 | NA | CASQGTGNYNEQFF | TGTGCCAGCCAGGGGACGGGGAACTACAATGAGCAGTTCTTC
once | TRBJ2-1 | TRBV5-1 | 18 | TRBD1 | CASSLAPGGRSSYNEQFF | TGCGCCAGCAGCTTGGCTCCAGGGGGCAGGAGCTCCTACAATGAGCAGTTCTTC
NA | TRBJ2-7 | TRBV10-1 | 15 | TRBD1 | CASRLTGTGDPEQYF | TGCGCCAGCAGACTTACCGGGACAGGGGATCCCGAGCAGTACTTC
NA | TRBJ1-1 | TRBV5-6 | 16 | TRBD1 | CASSSVGQGFNTEAFF | TGTGCCAGCAGCTCGGTGGGACAGGGGTTCAACACTGAAGCTTTCTTT
NA | TRBJ2-5 | TRBV5-4 | 16 | TRBD2 | CASSLRLAGTLGTQYF | TGTGCCAGCAGCCTTAGACTAGCGGGGACCCTTGGGACCCAGTACTTC
NA | TRBJ1-6 | TRBV5-5 | 15 | TRBD1 | CASRPSGTGFSPLHF | TGTGCCAGCAGACCTTCCGGGACAGGGTTTTCACCCCTCCACTTT
NA | TRBJ1-1 | TRBV28 | 14 | NA | CASKTGGGTTEAFF | TGTGCCAGCAAAACCGGGGGGGGGACCACTGAAGCTTTCTTT
NA | TRBJ1-4 | TRBV7-8 | 15 | NA | CASSLGLATNEKLFF | TGTGCCAGCAGCTTAGGATTAGCAACTAATGAAAAACTGTTTTTT
NA | TRBJ1-4 | TRBV4-3 | 20 | TRBD1 | CASSQEYGHTITGGEEKLFF | TGCGCCAGCAGCCAAGAATATGGCCACACTATCACAGGGGGCGAGGAAAAACTGTTTTTT
NA | TRBJ2-3 | TRBV5-6 | 17 | TRBD2 | CASSLVAGGLSTDTQYF | TGTGCCAGCAGCTTGGTAGCGGGGGGACTTAGCACAGATACGCAGTATTTT
NA | TRBJ1-1 | TRBV7-2 | 14 | NA | CASSPRGREREAFF | TGTGCCAGCAGCCCGCGCGGAAGAGAGAGGGAAGCTTTCTTT
NA | TRBJ2-2 | TRBV9 | 13 | NA | CASSVQGTGELFF | TGTGCCAGCAGCGTACAGGGTACCGGGGAGCTGTTTTTT
NA | TRBJ1-1 | TRBV28 | 11 | NA | CASHMNTEAFF | TGTGCCAGCCACATGAACACTGAAGCTTTCTTT
NA | TRBJ2-1 | TRBV28 | 14 | TRBD2 | CATRGRRGNNEQFF | TGTGCCACCCGCGGGAGGCGGGGGAACAATGAGCAGTTCTTC
NA | TRBJ2-6 | TRBV6-1 | 17 | NA | CASSELGGISGANVLTF | TGTGCCAGCAGTGAATTGGGCGGGATCTCTGGGGCCAACGTCCTGACTTTC
once | TRBJ2-7 | TRBV11-2 | 13 | NA | CASTTPNTGEQYF | TGTGCCAGCACAACGCCGAATACGGGGGAGCAGTACTTC
NA | TRBJ2-7 | TRBV6-5 | 14 | TRBD1 | CASSYSGQVYEQYF | TGTGCCAGCAGTTACTCGGGACAGGTGTACGAGCAGTACTTC
once | TRBJ1-5 | TRBV14 | 13 | NA | CASSRDNNQPQHF | TGTGCCAGCAGTAGAGATAATAATCAGCCCCAGCATTTT
NA | TRBJ1-3 | TRBV6-1 | 17 | NA | CASSEAPAAHSGNTIYF | TGTGCCAGCAGTGAAGCGCCGGCGGCTCACTCTGGAAACACCATATATTTT
NA | TRBJ1-6 | TRBV19 | 16 | NA | CASSRDSSSYNSPLHF | TGTGCCAGTAGTAGAGACTCGAGCTCCTATAATTCACCCCTCCACTTT
NA | TRBJ2-7 | TRBV6-5 | 13 | NA | CASRAIPTYEQYF | TGTGCCAGCAGGGCCATCCCCACCTACGAGCAGTACTTC
NA | TRBJ1-1 | TRBV7-2 | 14 | NA | CASSLGGGTTEAFF | TGTGCCAGCAGCTTAGGCGGGGGGACCACTGAAGCTTTCTTT
NA | TRBJ2-7 | TRBV6-6 | 15 | TRBD1 | CASSGTGDIDYEQYF | TGTGCCAGCAGTGGTACAGGGGACATCGACTACGAGCAGTACTTC
NA | TRBJ1-2 | TRBV4-1 | 16 | NA | CASSPGQDFLYYGYTF | TGCGCCAGCAGCCCGGGACAAGATTTCTTGTACTATGGCTACACCTTC
NA | TRBJ1-1 | TRBV27 | 16 | NA | CASSLSRVLMNTEAFF | TGTGCCAGCAGCTTATCAAGAGTACTCATGAACACTGAAGCTTTCTTT
NA | TRBJ2-3 | TRBV19 | 18 | TRBD2 | CASSPRGPSGGSADTQYF | TGTGCCAGTAGCCCGAGGGGTCCTAGCGGGGGCTCGGCAGATACGCAGTATTTT
NA | TRBJ1-1 | TRBV5-6 | 14 | TRBD1 | CASSTWTGNTEAFF | TGTGCCAGCAGCACTTGGACAGGGAACACTGAAGCTTTCTTT
NA | TRBJ2-3 | TRBV30 | 13 | NA | CAWSVLQKDTQYF | TGTGCCTGGAGTGTCTTGCAGAAAGATACGCAGTATTTT
NA | TRBJ2-7 | TRBV4-2 | 19 | NA | CASSQEGGRDLGGSYEQYF | TGTGCCAGCAGCCAAGAGGGAGGCAGGGACCTGGGGGGCTCCTACGAGCAGTACTTC
NA | TRBJ2-3 | TRBV11-2 | 16 | TRBD1 | CASSLGRDRVIDTQYF | TGTGCCAGCAGCTTAGGACGGGACAGGGTCATAGATACGCAGTATTTT
NA | TRBJ2-1 | TRBV11-1 | 14 | NA | CASSSDGLVNEQFF | TGTGCCAGCAGCTCCGATGGGCTGGTCAATGAGCAGTTCTTC
NA | TRBJ2-2 | TRBV6-5 | 16 | NA | CASSYSGRAHTGELFF | TGTGCCAGCAGTTACTCAGGCAGGGCTCACACCGGGGAGCTGTTTTTT
NA | TRBJ2-1 | TRBV29-1 | 16 | TRBD1 | CSVPLRDRVLVGEQFF | TGCAGCGTTCCCTTACGGGACAGGGTACTTGTCGGTGAGCAGTTCTTC
NA | TRBJ1-2 | TRBV10-3 | 17 | TRBD1 | CAISEPTGKFENYGYTF | TGTGCCATCAGTGAGCCGACAGGGAAGTTTGAGAACTATGGCTACACCTTC
NA | TRBJ1-1 | TRBV5-8 | 14 | NA | CASSLTGWGTEAFF | TGTGCCAGCAGCTTGACAGGTTGGGGAACTGAAGCTTTCTTT
once | TRBJ2-3 | TRBV28 | 15 | TRBD1 | CASQRLTGGPDTQYF | TGTGCCAGCCAACGGTTAACAGGGGGCCCAGATACGCAGTATTTT
NA | TRBJ2-7 | TRBV12-5 | 17 | TRBD2 | CASGLEILAGGTYEQYF | TGTGCTAGTGGTTTGGAAATCCTAGCGGGGGGTACCTACGAGCAGTACTTC
NA | TRBJ1-1 | TRBV6-5 | 14 | NA | CASSYSRKNTEAFF | TGTGCCAGCAGTTACTCGAGGAAGAACACTGAAGCTTTCTTT
NA | TRBJ2-5 | TRBV28 | 11 | NA | CASSRSETQYF | TGTGCCTCCTCCCGGTCAGAGACCCAGTACTTC
few | TRBJ1-2 | TRBV4-1 | 14 | NA | CASSQEQGNYGYTF | TGCGCCAGCAGCCAAGAACAGGGAAACTATGGCTACACCTTC
NA | TRBJ1-2 | TRBV19 | 15 | NA | CASRVFQAERYGYTF | TGTGCCAGCAGGGTTTTTCAGGCGGAGAGGTATGGCTACACCTTC
NA | TRBJ1-2 | TRBV7-2 | 13 | NA | CASDRSGSYGYTF | TGTGCCAGCGACAGGAGCGGATCCTATGGCTACACCTTC
NA | TRBJ2-3 | TRBV7-8 | 17 | TRBD2 | CASSLRASGGGTDTQYF | TGTGCCAGCAGCTTACGAGCTAGCGGGGGGGGGACAGATACGCAGTATTTT
NA | TRBJ1-1 | TRBV6-6 | 10 | NA | CASRSTEAFF | TGTGCCAGCAGGTCGACTGAAGCTTTCTTT
NA | TRBJ1-2 | TRBV7-2 | 14 | TRBD1 | CASSLETGNYGYTF | TGTGCCAGCAGCTTAGAGACAGGGAACTATGGCTACACCTTC
NA | TRBJ1-5 | TRBV6-5 | 13 | NA | CASSLGGDQPQHF | TGTGCCAGCAGTCTGGGGGGGGATCAGCCCCAGCATTTT
NA | TRBJ2-2 | TRBV6-1 | 13 | NA | CASTPSEYNGLFF | TGTGCCAGCACCCCAAGTGAATACAATGGGCTGTTTTTT
NA | TRBJ2-2 | TRBV4-2 | 15 | TRBD2 | CASSQAGSGVGELFF | TGTGCCAGCAGCCAAGCGGGTAGCGGGGTTGGGGAGCTGTTTTTT
NA | TRBJ2-4 | TRBV28 | 13 | TRBD2 | CATGRGSKNIQYF | TGTGCCACTGGGAGGGGATCCAAAAACATTCAGTACTTC
once | TRBJ1-2 | TRBV4-3 | 15 | NA | CASSQAGSGSYGYTF | TGCGCCAGCAGCCAAGCAGGCTCTGGGAGCTATGGCTACACCTTC